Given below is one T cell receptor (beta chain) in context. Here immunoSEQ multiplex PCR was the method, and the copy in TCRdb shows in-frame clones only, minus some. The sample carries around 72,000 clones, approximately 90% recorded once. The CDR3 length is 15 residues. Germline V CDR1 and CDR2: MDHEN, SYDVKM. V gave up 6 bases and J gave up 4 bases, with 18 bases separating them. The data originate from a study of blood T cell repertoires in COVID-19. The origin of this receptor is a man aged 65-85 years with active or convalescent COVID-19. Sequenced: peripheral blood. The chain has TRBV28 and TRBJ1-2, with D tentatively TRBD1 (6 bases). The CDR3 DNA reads TGTGCCAGCAGAAAACAGACAGGTATATCCTATGGCTACACCTTC. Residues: CASRKQTGISYGYTF.